The rows below give T cell receptor beta chains drawn from one sample of a study of persistence of HIV-infected CD4 T cells. These receptors lack a known antigen. Profiling relied on immunoSEQ multiplex PCR, and the TCRdb table lists in-frame clones only, not all of them. The repertoire includes 37,000 or so clones, 87% of them detected once, and 1.3% sits in the top ten. The sequenced sample was CD4+ T cells sorted from PBMCs after 18-hour stimulation, obtained from a patient who received antiretroviral therapy. These TCRs come from an adult man with HIV who was CMV-seropositive. Each CDR3 is given with its conserved first and last residue. D genes are given only for firm matches. The listing skips clone size in some rows; elsewhere it reads once, few, many or a size class.

D gene | J gene | clone size | V gene | CDR3 DNA | CDR3 protein
- | TRBJ2-6 | - | TRBV6-6 | TGTGCCAGCAGGTATCAGGGGAGCGGGGCCAACGTCCTGACTTTC | CASRYQGSGANVLTF
TRBD1 | TRBJ2-3 | - | TRBV12-3/TRBV12-4 | TGTGCCACCATCAGGACAGGGAGGACGCAGTATTTT | CATIRTGRTQYF
- | TRBJ1-3 | - | TRBV4-1 | TGCGCCAGCAGCCAAGAAGGGGCTGGTGGAAACACCATATATTTT | CASSQEGAGGNTIYF
- | TRBJ1-3 | - | TRBV6-6 | TGTGCCACCTCTCCAGAAGGGGGGCGGAGAAACACCATATATTTT | CATSPEGGRRNTIYF
- | TRBJ1-1 | - | TRBV30 | TGTGCCTGGAGTGAGACAGCGAACACTGAAGCTTTCTTT | CAWSETANTEAFF
TRBD2 | TRBJ2-1 | - | TRBV3-1/TRBV3-2 | TGTGCCAGCAGCCGGGCTAGCGGGAACAATGAGCAGTTCTTC | CASSRASGNNEQFF
- | TRBJ1-6 | - | TRBV1 | TGCACCAGCAGCCAAGATCCGCCAGCCCAACGGGGTAATTCACCCCTCCACTTT | CTSSQDPPAQRGNSPLHF
TRBD1 | TRBJ1-4 | - | TRBV18 | TGTGCCAGCTCACCGGACAGGGTAGCCCCTAATGAAAAACTGTTTTTT | CASSPDRVAPNEKLFF
- | TRBJ2-1 | - | TRBV29-1 | TGCAGCGGATCCTACAATGAGCAGTTCTTC | CSGSYNEQFF
TRBD1 | TRBJ1-2 | - | TRBV19 | TGTGCCAGTACCTTAACGGACAGGGGAAGCTATGGCTACACCTTC | CASTLTDRGSYGYTF
- | TRBJ1-3 | - | TRBV6-6 | TGTGCCAGCAGTTCCCAAGACCAATTCTCTGGAAACACCATATATTTT | CASSSQDQFSGNTIYF
TRBD1 | TRBJ1-6 | - | TRBV6-5 | TGTGCCAGCAGTCAGGGACAGGGGGTGACACCCCTCCACTTT | CASSQGQGVTPLHF
- | TRBJ2-1 | few | TRBV6-5 | TGTGCCAGCAGTTACTCGGGGTTTTTGGATGAGCAGTTCTTC | CASSYSGFLDEQFF
- | TRBJ1-5 | - | TRBV18 | TGTGCCAGCTCACTATCAGGGAATCAGCCCCAGCATTTT | CASSLSGNQPQHF
- | TRBJ1-6 | - | TRBV6-5 | TGTGCCAGCAGTTTGGGGGTAGGGAATTCACCCCTCCACTTT | CASSLGVGNSPLHF
TRBD2 | TRBJ2-6 | - | TRBV10-3 | TGTGCCATCAGATTAGCGGGGGCTAGCTCTGGGGCCAACGTCCTGACTTTC | CAIRLAGASSGANVLTF
- | TRBJ1-1 | few | TRBV10-3 | TGTGCCATCAGCCTACAGGGACGGAGGACTGAAGCTTTCTTT | CAISLQGRRTEAFF
TRBD1 | TRBJ1-2 | once | TRBV30 | TGTGCCTGGAGTAGGGGACTGGGACAGCACTATGGCTACACCTTC | CAWSRGLGQHYGYTF